These T cell receptor beta chains were read from a single sample in a study of blood T cell repertoires in COVID-19. Generated by immunoSEQ multiplex PCR, the TCRdb table keeps only in-frame clones and is missing some. This sample has roughly 400,000 clones, with approximately 86% found just once. Sequencing was carried out using PBMCs or T cells enriched from blood (not recorded which). All receptors come from a woman in her thirties or forties with acute COVID-19. The CDR3 runs from the conserved cysteine through the conserved F or W. Fields, in order: CDR3 DNA, CDR3 protein, clone size, J gene, D gene, V gene. A D gene is named only where the DNA matches it firmly. Clone size is stated in some rows and not others, as once, few, many or a class when expanded.

TGTGCCAGCAGTTACACCCCGAGGGGGCAGCCCCAGCATTTT,CASSYTPRGQPQHF,once,TRBJ1-5,NA,TRBV6-5
TGTGCCACCACCCAGCAGCAGGGTTATGGCTACACCTTC,CATTQQQGYGYTF,NA,TRBJ1-2,NA,TRBV24-1
TGTGCCAGCATAACCCTAGCGGGGGCTAAAGAGACCCAGTACTTC,CASITLAGAKETQYF,NA,TRBJ2-5,TRBD2,TRBV7-9
TGTGCCAGCAGCTTAGGGAGCGGGGGGACCTACAATGAGCAGTTCTTC,CASSLGSGGTYNEQFF,NA,TRBJ2-1,TRBD2,TRBV13
TGTGCCAGCAGAGGGACGGAGGGTATGTCCCAGCATTTT,CASRGTEGMSQHF,NA,TRBJ1-5,NA,TRBV6-5
TGCGCCAGCAGCTTGCAGGGCTACGAGCAGTACTTC,CASSLQGYEQYF,NA,TRBJ2-7,NA,TRBV5-1
TGCAGCGTTGTAAGAGGGACAGGGGAGGGTAACTATGGCTACACCTTC,CSVVRGTGEGNYGYTF,NA,TRBJ1-2,TRBD1,TRBV29-1
TGTGCCAGCTCAGAGAGTCAGGGTTCTGGAAACACCATATATTTT,CASSESQGSGNTIYF,NA,TRBJ1-3,NA,TRBV18
TGTGCCAGCAGCTTTAGACTAGCAAGGAATGAGCAGTTCTTC,CASSFRLARNEQFF,NA,TRBJ2-1,TRBD2,TRBV5-4
TGTGCCAGCGGGACAGGGGGCGGCACTGAAGCTTTCTTT,CASGTGGGTEAFF,NA,TRBJ1-1,TRBD1,TRBV3-1/TRBV3-2
TGCGCCTCGGGTCGGGCGGGGGGCTACAATGAGCAGTTCTTC,CASGRAGGYNEQFF,NA,TRBJ2-1,TRBD2,TRBV5-1
TGTGCCACCAGCAGAGATGGTGGATCAGGGCTCGAGCAGTACTTC,CATSRDGGSGLEQYF,NA,TRBJ2-7,NA,TRBV15
TGTGCCAGCAGTCCACAGGGTTCTAACTATGGCTACACCTTC,CASSPQGSNYGYTF,NA,TRBJ1-2,NA,TRBV25-1
TGCGCCAGCAGTGATAATACAGCTCTATACGGCTACACCTTC,CASSDNTALYGYTF,NA,TRBJ1-2,NA,TRBV10-2
TGTGCCAGCTCACCGGGACTAGCGGGTACCAGGGAGACCCAGTACTTC,CASSPGLAGTRETQYF,NA,TRBJ2-5,TRBD2,TRBV18
TGTGCCAGTAGTATTGCGGGGTATGGCAAAAACATTCAGTACTTC,CASSIAGYGKNIQYF,NA,TRBJ2-4,NA,TRBV19